The rows below give T cell receptor beta chains drawn from one sample of a study of graft-versus-host responses after intestinal transplantation. Sequencing was performed with immunoSEQ multiplex PCR; in TCRdb, only in-frame clones are kept and a portion is missing. The sample carries 65,000 to 90,000 clones, more than 85% recorded once. Their cognate antigens are unknown. The sequenced sample was unstimulated CD8+ T cells sorted from spleen or lymph node cells, obtained before transplant. The receptors come from a human donor who was the organ donor for an intestinal transplant. Each CDR3 is given with its conserved first and last residue. The D gene is left open where the match is weak. The size of a clone is reported for some rows only, either as once, few or many, or as a class for expanded clones.

clone size	J gene	V gene	D gene	CDR3 protein	CDR3 DNA
-	TRBJ1-1	TRBV10-1	TRBD1	CASSGEAGTGVSNTEAFF	TGCGCCAGCAGTGGCGAAGCCGGGACAGGGGTCTCTAACACTGAAGCTTTCTTT
-	TRBJ1-5	TRBV4-1	TRBD1	CASSQWTGGQMQPQHF	TGCGCCAGCAGCCAATGGACAGGGGGCCAAATGCAGCCCCAGCATTTT
-	TRBJ2-2	TRBV27	TRBD1	CASTTRQGAVTGELFF	TGTGCCAGCACCACGCGACAGGGGGCTGTCACCGGGGAGCTGTTTTTT
-	TRBJ1-5	TRBV2	-	CASSKGPGQPQHF	TGTGCCAGCTCCAAGGGGCCCGGACAGCCCCAGCATTTT
few	TRBJ1-2	TRBV19	-	CASSIDPMSGVYYGYTF	TGTGCCAGTAGTATAGACCCCATGTCGGGGGTATACTATGGCTACACCTTC
-	TRBJ2-1	TRBV7-9	TRBD2	CASSLTSGRALSEQFF	TGTGCCAGCAGCTTAACTAGCGGGAGGGCCTTATCTGAGCAGTTCTTC
-	TRBJ2-5	TRBV13	-	CASSRSAGKKTQYF	TGTGCCAGCAGCCGTTCGGCAGGGAAGAAGACCCAGTACTTC
-	TRBJ2-3	TRBV4-1	-	CASSQEVPATSTDTQYF	TGCGCCAGCAGCCAAGAGGTGCCCGCTACTAGCACAGATACGCAGTATTTT
-	TRBJ2-1	TRBV11-2	-	CASSLALEAASEQFF	TGTGCCAGCAGCTTAGCGCTAGAAGCGGCGTCGGAGCAGTTCTTC
-	TRBJ2-1	TRBV4-2	-	CASSPPGLDNEQFF	TGTGCCAGCAGCCCACCGGGACTCGACAATGAGCAGTTCTTC
-	TRBJ1-6	TRBV27	-	CASSVREGLSPLHF	TGTGCCAGCAGTGTAAGGGAGGGTCTGTCACCCCTCCACTTT
-	TRBJ1-1	TRBV5-1	TRBD1	CASSSGTGENTEAFF	TGCGCCAGCAGCTCCGGGACAGGGGAAAACACTGAAGCTTTCTTT
-	TRBJ2-7	TRBV5-5	TRBD2	CASTWGGGYEQYF	TGTGCCAGCACCTGGGGCGGGGGCTACGAGCAGTACTTC
-	TRBJ1-1	TRBV9	-	CASSAQEGTEAFF	TGTGCCAGCAGCGCCCAGGAGGGCACTGAAGCTTTCTTT
-	TRBJ2-1	TRBV7-2	TRBD2	CASSLSSGEYNEQFF	TGTGCCAGCAGCTTATCTAGCGGGGAATACAATGAGCAGTTCTTC
-	TRBJ1-1	TRBV4-1	-	CASSQEALNLLDTEAFF	TGCGCCAGCAGCCAAGAAGCCCTGAACCTCTTGGACACTGAAGCTTTCTTT
-	TRBJ1-5	TRBV5-1	-	CASSSGDTGNQPQHF	TGCGCCAGCAGCTCAGGGGACACGGGGAATCAGCCCCAGCATTTT
-	TRBJ1-4	TRBV27	-	CASSLKGWSEKLFF	TGTGCCAGCAGTTTGAAAGGGTGGTCGGAAAAACTGTTTTTT
-	TRBJ1-5	TRBV6-5	TRBD1	CASTSGTDFNQPQHF	TGTGCCAGCACCTCAGGGACAGATTTCAATCAGCCCCAGCATTTT
-	TRBJ1-2	TRBV7-6	-	CASSLEPNYGYTF	TGTGCCAGCAGCTTAGAACCGAACTATGGCTACACCTTC
-	TRBJ2-1	TRBV19	-	CASSIGAGPYNEQFF	TGTGCCAGTAGTATAGGAGCGGGCCCTTACAATGAGCAGTTCTTC
few	TRBJ1-4	TRBV7-9	-	CASSLETENEKLFF	TGTGCCAGCAGCTTAGAGACAGAGAACGAAAAACTGTTTTTT
-	TRBJ2-7	TRBV10-2	TRBD2	CASSEASGVPPAEQYF	TGCGCCAGCAGTGAAGCTAGCGGGGTGCCCCCAGCCGAGCAGTACTTC
once	TRBJ1-1	TRBV11-2	TRBD1	CASSWGQGPNTEAFF	TGTGCCAGCAGCTGGGGACAGGGTCCCAACACTGAAGCTTTCTTT
once	TRBJ1-2	TRBV12-5	-	CASGLPPWSGNYGYTF	TGTGCTAGTGGTTTGCCACCTTGGTCAGGTAACTATGGCTACACCTTC
-	TRBJ2-2	TRBV6-6	-	CASTPGEHANTGELFF	TGTGCCAGCACCCCTGGGGAACACGCGAACACCGGGGAGCTGTTTTTT
-	TRBJ2-7	TRBV6-5	TRBD1	CASSSPGQGAHEQYF	TGTGCCAGCAGTTCGCCGGGACAGGGGGCCCACGAGCAGTACTTC